One sample yielded the 10 T cell receptor beta chains listed below, sequenced in a study of vaccination effects on CD4 cells after COVID-19. The table came from immunoSEQ multiplex PCR; TCRdb's copy has only in-frame clones and leaves some out. The sample has around 63,000 clones; over 70% are singletons. Sequencing was preceded by expansion of antigen-specific CD4+ T cells with viral peptide pools in the ViraFEST assay. Investigators separated out CD4+ T cells once around nine days of culture had passed. No vaccinee had earlier SARS-CoV-2 infection, and nucleocapsid antibodies were negative. No antigen has been identified for these receptors. This sample comprised CD4+ T cells from PBMCs cultured with HCoV-OC43 spike peptides, obtained before COVID-19 vaccination. As to subset: HCoV-OC43 spike overlapping peptide pool stimulation. These receptors all stem from a human donor who received a COVID-19 vaccine.

This chain uses TRBV11-1 with TRBJ1-6, with D maybe TRBD1 (5 bases). Germline CDR1 reads SGHAT; CDR2 reads FQDESV (reference sequence). The germline V and J ends were trimmed by 1 base and 10 bases, with 14 bases remaining between them. The CDR3 has 15 amino acids. The CDR3 region is CASSLGGTVGSPLHF. In DNA form, the CDR3 reads TGTGCCAGCAGCTTAGGGGGGACCGTTGGGTCACCCCTCCACTTT.

The chain couples TRBV29-1 to TRBJ1-1; D ambiguous. With 3 bases removed from V and 3 bases from J, the gap between germline ends came to 14 bases. Germline-derived CDR1 and CDR2 are SQVTM and ANQGSEA. The CDR3 has 14 residues. The CDR3 DNA follows: TGCAGCGTTGAGTCTAGTTGGGTTGACACTGAAGCTTTCTTT. This codes for CSVESSWVDTEAFF.

The V call is TRBV19, the J call TRBJ2-5; D not certain. The CDR3 length is 13 residues. The V gene's germline CDR1 is LNHDA and CDR2 SQIVND (reference sequence). Trimming took 3 bases from V and 5 from J, leaving 10 bases between them. CDR3 region: CASSIRPRETQYF. Written as DNA, the CDR3 is TGTGCCAGTAGTATCCGTCCCCGCGAGACCCAGTACTTC.

This clone appeared a few times. The rearrangement links TRBV2 to TRBJ2-2; no reliable D call. Trimming pared 4 bases from V and 7 bases from J, leaving 13 bases between. The germline gives CDR1 SNHLY, CDR2 FYNNEI. The CDR3 sequence is 14 residues long. The CDR3 is CASSAVTTSGELFF. The CDR3 DNA follows: TGTGCCAGCAGTGCAGTTACTACCAGCGGGGAGCTGTTTTTT.

The genes are TRBV29-1 and TRBJ1-6; D ambiguous. The CDR3 loop spans 15 amino acids. Trimming left V 5 bases short and J 0 bases short, with 11 bases between. Germline V gene sequence: CDR1 SQVTM, CDR2 ANQGSEA. The CDR3 DNA sequence: TGCAGCGTTAGGACCGATAGCTCCTATAATTCACCCCTCCACTTT. As protein: CSVRTDSSYNSPLHF.

J is TRBJ1-2 and V is TRBV19, with unresolved D. V was cut by 7 bases and J by 1 base, with 10 bases left in between. Per the germline V gene, CDR1 is LNHDA and CDR2 is SQIVND (reference sequence). This CDR3 has 13 amino acids. This chain's CDR3 is CASTRGSNYGYTF. DNA for the CDR3: TGTGCCAGTACTCGGGGTAGTAACTATGGCTACACCTTC.

V and J are TRBV12-5 and TRBJ1-1; 7 nucleotides line up with TRBD1. V was pared by 6 bases and J by 4 bases, with 14 bases of the junction left unmatched. Germline CDR1 LGHNT, CDR2 FRNRAP. The CDR3 is made up of 16 amino acids. In DNA form, the CDR3 reads TGTGCTAGTGGCCTCCGACAGGGAACTAGTTTCACTGAAGCTTTCTTT. Translating it yields CASGLRQGTSFTEAFF.

The rearrangement joins TRBV5-1 to TRBJ1-3, with D perhaps matching TRBD1 (6 bases). This CDR3 contains 15 residues. Trimming shortened V by 4 bases and J by 1 base, and 12 bases separated the two germline ends. Germline V gives CDR1 SGHRS, CDR2 YFSETQ. The chain's CDR3 is CASSPVGASGNTIYF. CDR3 DNA: TGCGCCAGCAGCCCGGTGGGGGCTTCTGGAAACACCATATATTTT.

V and J are TRBV9 and TRBJ2-1, with TRBD2 identical over 14 bases. CDR3 length: 16 residues. CDR1 is SGDLS, CDR2 YYNGEE, per germline. V was pared by 2 bases and J by 8 bases, with 6 bases of the junction left unmatched. The CDR3 reads CASSVTGTSGGDEQFF. DNA for the CDR3: TGTGCCAGCAGCGTCACCGGGACTAGCGGGGGCGATGAGCAGTTCTTC.

V is TRBV5-4 and J is TRBJ2-7; D is undetermined. Germline values: CDR1 SGHNT, CDR2 YYREEE (reference sequence). V was clipped by 0 bases and J by 4 bases, with 8 bases between them. This CDR3 is 13 amino acids long. The CDR3 region has the DNA TGTGCCAGCAGCTTGGCCTTGGGGTACGAGCAGTACGTC. Its protein product is CASSLALGYEQYV.